A selection of T cell receptor beta chains follows, all from one sample in a study of blood T cell repertoires in COVID-19. The repertoire was sequenced with immunoSEQ multiplex PCR; TCRdb's copy has only in-frame clones and lacks some. Among some 200,000 clones listed, 83% were seen once. Source material: peripheral blood. All receptors come from a woman in her twenties or thirties with COVID-19, enrolled during active disease. Each CDR3 is given with its conserved first and last residue. D genes are given only for firm matches. A clone size is listed for some rows: how often the clone was seen (once, few, many), or a class if it is expanded.

TRBV20-1	14	TRBD2	-	TRBJ2-5	CSASSGGPQETQYF	TGCAGTGCTAGTAGCGGGGGACCACAAGAGACCCAGTACTTC
TRBV14	19	TRBD2	-	TRBJ2-5	CASSQERTSGRWYQETQYF	TGTGCCAGCAGCCAAGAAAGGACTAGCGGGCGATGGTACCAAGAGACCCAGTACTTC
TRBV11-1	15	TRBD1	-	TRBJ2-7	CASSFGTGDNGEQYF	TGTGCCAGCAGCTTCGGGACAGGGGATAACGGCGAGCAGTACTTC
TRBV7-9	16	TRBD1	few	TRBJ2-2	CASSSAGQGGAGELFF	TGTGCCAGCAGCTCTGCGGGACAGGGAGGGGCCGGGGAGCTGTTTTTT
TRBV19	14	TRBD2	few	TRBJ2-5	CASSGRGGTETQYF	TGTGCCAGTAGTGGCCGGGGGGGGACAGAGACCCAGTACTTC
TRBV9	16	-	-	TRBJ1-4	CASSVALGATNEKLFF	TGTGCCAGCAGCGTAGCCCTAGGAGCAACTAATGAAAAACTGTTTTTT
TRBV29-1	12	TRBD1	-	TRBJ2-3	CSVGSGGDTQYF	TGCAGCGTTGGGTCAGGGGGAGATACGCAGTATTTT
TRBV29-1	13	-	-	TRBJ1-5	CSVHSGDNQPQHF	TGCAGCGTTCACTCAGGGGACAATCAGCCCCAGCATTTT
TRBV7-6	18	TRBD1	few	TRBJ2-5	CASSLVSVGQGARETQYF	TGTGCCAGCAGCTTAGTTTCGGTGGGACAGGGGGCACGGGAGACCCAGTACTTC
TRBV19	14	-	-	TRBJ1-1	CASSTRPGHTEAFF	TGTGCCAGTAGTACCCGCCCAGGGCACACTGAAGCTTTCTTT
TRBV7-8	17	-	-	TRBJ1-2	CASSLSSEEGSNYGYTF	TGTGCCAGCAGCCTCAGTTCAGAGGAGGGTTCTAACTATGGCTACACCTTC
TRBV13	14	-	few	TRBJ2-7	CASSSRGTAYEQYF	TGTGCCAGCAGCTCTAGGGGGACCGCCTACGAGCAGTACTTC
TRBV9	17	-	-	TRBJ2-3	CASTAWGGTRSEDTQYF	TGTGCCAGCACAGCGTGGGGCGGGACCAGGTCAGAGGATACGCAGTATTTT
TRBV4-2	16	TRBD2	-	TRBJ2-5	CASSQPGTSGQETQYF	TGTGCCAGCAGCCAACCTGGGACTAGCGGACAAGAGACCCAGTACTTC
TRBV9	12	-	-	TRBJ1-3	CASSFRQDALYF	TGTGCCAGCAGCTTTCGACAGGACGCCTTATATTTT
TRBV9	12	-	-	TRBJ2-2	CASSPVTGELFF	TGTGCCAGCAGCCCCGTCACCGGGGAGCTGTTTTTT
TRBV28	13	-	-	TRBJ1-3	CATSGANGNTIYF	TGTGCGACGTCAGGGGCAAATGGAAACACCATATATTTT
TRBV19	15	-	-	TRBJ2-2	CASSMLAVNTGELFF	TGTGCCAGTAGTATGCTGGCGGTGAACACCGGGGAGCTGTTTTTT
TRBV11-3	15	TRBD1	once	TRBJ2-5	CASRDRQGAQETQYF	TGTGCCAGCAGGGACCGACAGGGTGCCCAAGAGACCCAGTACTTC
TRBV5-1	18	TRBD2	-	TRBJ2-7	CASSLGLAGGPSSYEQYF	TGCGCCAGCAGCTTGGGACTAGCGGGGGGCCCCAGCTCCTACGAGCAGTACTTC
TRBV6-2/TRBV6-3	12	-	-	TRBJ1-2	CASSLAGYGYTF	TGTGCCAGCAGTTTGGCGGGTTATGGCTACACCTTC
TRBV28	15	-	-	TRBJ1-2	CASIPGHQVQKGYTF	TGTGCCAGCATCCCTGGACACCAAGTCCAGAAAGGCTACACCTTC
TRBV29-1	14	TRBD2	few	TRBJ2-2	CSVAVAGQTGELFF	TGCAGCGTTGCTGTAGCGGGACAAACCGGGGAGCTGTTTTTT
TRBV28	14	-	-	TRBJ2-5	CASRYTGSLETQYF	TGTGCCAGCAGATATACAGGGTCGCTTGAGACCCAGTACTTC
TRBV27	15	-	-	TRBJ2-5	CASSPQPGRQETQYF	TGTGCCAGCAGTCCTCAACCGGGGAGACAAGAGACCCAGTACTTC
TRBV5-6	14	-	-	TRBJ1-1	CVTGPRTPNTEAFF	TGTGTGACAGGCCCAAGAACACCGAACACTGAAGCTTTCTTT
TRBV27	13	-	-	TRBJ2-2	CASSSATTGELFF	TGTGCCAGCAGTTCCGCTACCACCGGGGAGCTGTTTTTT
TRBV6-5	15	TRBD1	once	TRBJ2-3	CASSYGQVRADTQYF	TGTGCCAGCAGTTACGGACAGGTGCGGGCAGATACGCAGTATTTT
TRBV10-3	20	TRBD2	-	TRBJ2-6	CAISEPGLAGGPSGANVLTF	TGTGCCATCAGTGAGCCGGGACTAGCGGGGGGGCCCTCTGGGGCCAACGTCCTGACTTTC
TRBV5-4	14	-	once	TRBJ2-1	CASSRGNDYNEQFF	TGTGCCAGCAGCCGAGGTAACGACTACAATGAGCAGTTCTTC
TRBV27	12	-	-	TRBJ2-1	CASSQTVNEQFF	TGTGCCAGCAGTCAAACGGTTAATGAGCAGTTCTTC
TRBV12-3/TRBV12-4	13	-	-	TRBJ1-2	CASSLFLAYGYTF	TGTGCCAGCAGTTTATTTCTGGCCTATGGCTACACCTTC
TRBV18	13	TRBD2	-	TRBJ2-7	CASSPTSDHEQYF	TGTGCCAGCTCACCTACTAGCGACCACGAGCAGTACTTC
TRBV9	13	-	-	TRBJ1-2	CASSVEFQGGYTF	TGTGCCAGCAGCGTTGAGTTCCAGGGCGGCTACACCTTC
TRBV6-5	13	-	few	TRBJ1-2	CASRRDTHYGYTF	TGTGCCAGCAGGAGGGACACCCACTATGGCTACACCTTC
TRBV7-6	15	-	once	TRBJ1-1	CASSLASAGMTEAFF	TGTGCCAGCAGCTTAGCTTCGGCAGGGATGACTGAAGCTTTCTTT
TRBV9	13	-	-	TRBJ2-3	CASSAPGRDTQYF	TGTGCCAGCAGCGCCCCAGGGAGGGATACGCAGTATTTT
TRBV9	16	TRBD1	-	TRBJ2-1	CASSVGDRGLYNEQFF	TGTGCCAGCAGCGTAGGGGACAGGGGACTTTACAATGAGCAGTTCTTC
TRBV7-2	14	TRBD1	-	TRBJ1-5	CASSLTGDNQPQHF	TGTGCCAGCAGCTTAACAGGGGATAATCAGCCCCAGCATTTT
TRBV5-6	14	TRBD1	-	TRBJ1-2	CASSLTGVNYGYTF	TGTGCCAGCAGCCTAACAGGGGTAAACTATGGCTACACCTTC
TRBV5-4	15	-	-	TRBJ1-1	CASSLVGTNNPEAFF	TGTGCCAGCAGCTTGGTAGGAACTAACAATCCTGAAGCTTTCTTT
TRBV7-3	15	TRBD1	-	TRBJ2-2	CASSFGTGGTGELFF	TGTGCCAGCAGCTTCGGGACAGGGGGAACCGGGGAGCTGTTTTTT
TRBV19	13	TRBD1	-	TRBJ1-1	CASSIEGARDAFF	TGTGCCAGTAGTATCGAGGGGGCGCGAGACGCTTTCTTT